Listed below are T cell receptor beta chains from one sample, sequenced in a study of tumor-infiltrating lymphocytes in localized non-small cell lung cancer. The repertoire was sequenced with immunoSEQ multiplex PCR; TCRdb's copy has only in-frame clones and lacks some. The table lists about 12,000 clones, 70% to 90% of them singletons. The specimen sequenced was uninvolved lung tissue not adjacent to the tumor. These receptors were collected from a human donor with non-small cell lung cancer. CDR3s include the opening cysteine and the closing phenylalanine or tryptophan. Each record gives: J gene, clone size, V gene, D gene, CDR3 protein, CDR3 DNA. The D gene is left open where the match is weak. For some rows the clone size is stated as once, few or many, or as a class when expanded; others skip it.

J gene: TRBJ1-1; clone size: NA; V gene: TRBV2; D gene: TRBD1; CDR3 protein: CASRITGVTEAFF; CDR3 DNA: TGTGCCAGCAGAATTACAGGGGTCACTGAAGCTTTCTTT
J gene: TRBJ1-5; clone size: NA; V gene: TRBV19; D gene: TRBD1; CDR3 protein: CASSFRTGGLSNQPQHF; CDR3 DNA: TGTGCCAGTAGTTTCAGGACAGGGGGTCTTAGCAATCAGCCCCAGCATTTT
J gene: TRBJ1-5; clone size: NA; V gene: TRBV28; D gene: TRBD1; CDR3 protein: CASRVGTGGSQPQHF; CDR3 DNA: TGTGCCAGCAGAGTTGGGACAGGGGGATCTCAGCCCCAGCATTTT
J gene: TRBJ2-2; clone size: NA; V gene: TRBV6-1; D gene: TRBD2; CDR3 protein: CASSGLAGENTGELFF; CDR3 DNA: TGTGCCAGCAGTGGACTAGCGGGAGAGAACACCGGGGAGCTGTTTTTT
J gene: TRBJ1-3; clone size: NA; V gene: TRBV11-2; D gene: NA; CDR3 protein: CASSLNRPSSGNTIYF; CDR3 DNA: TGTGCCAGCAGCTTAAACAGGCCCAGCTCTGGAAACACCATATATTTT
J gene: TRBJ2-2; clone size: NA; V gene: TRBV5-1; D gene: TRBD2; CDR3 protein: CASSLRSSGSGTGELFF; CDR3 DNA: TGCGCCAGCAGCTTGCGGTCTAGCGGGAGCGGTACCGGGGAGCTGTTTTTT
J gene: TRBJ2-1; clone size: NA; V gene: TRBV2; D gene: TRBD2; CDR3 protein: CASSVGGGAGNEQFF; CDR3 DNA: TGTGCCAGCAGTGTTGGCGGGGGGGCGGGAAATGAGCAGTTCTTC
J gene: TRBJ1-2; clone size: NA; V gene: TRBV27; D gene: NA; CDR3 protein: CASSSGQGRGYTF; CDR3 DNA: TGTGCCAGCAGTTCAGGTCAGGGGAGAGGCTACACCTTC
J gene: TRBJ1-1; clone size: NA; V gene: TRBV30; D gene: NA; CDR3 protein: CACEAGNKNTEAFF; CDR3 DNA: TGTGCCTGCGAGGCAGGAAATAAGAACACTGAAGCTTTCTTT
J gene: TRBJ1-2; clone size: NA; V gene: TRBV5-1; D gene: NA; CDR3 protein: CASSLDMYGYTF; CDR3 DNA: TGCGCCAGCAGCTTGGACATGTATGGCTACACCTTC
J gene: TRBJ1-1; clone size: once; V gene: TRBV7-3; D gene: NA; CDR3 protein: CASSLSGVSATEAFF; CDR3 DNA: TGTGCCAGCAGCTTAAGTGGGGTAAGCGCCACTGAAGCTTTCTTT
J gene: TRBJ1-2; clone size: NA; V gene: TRBV29-1; D gene: NA; CDR3 protein: CSVLGATDYGYTF; CDR3 DNA: TGCAGCGTTTTGGGGGCAACAGACTATGGCTACACCTTC
J gene: TRBJ1-2; clone size: NA; V gene: TRBV15; D gene: NA; CDR3 protein: CATSPQGTNYGYTF; CDR3 DNA: TGTGCCACCAGCCCCCAGGGCACAAACTATGGCTACACCTTC
J gene: TRBJ2-7; clone size: NA; V gene: TRBV5-4; D gene: NA; CDR3 protein: CASSPDYDERNEQYF; CDR3 DNA: TGTGCCAGCAGCCCGGACTACGACGAAAGGAACGAGCAGTACTTC
J gene: TRBJ1-1; clone size: NA; V gene: TRBV19; D gene: NA; CDR3 protein: CASSVGRNRFTEAFF; CDR3 DNA: TGTGCCAGTAGTGTCGGACGGAACCGGTTTACTGAAGCTTTCTTT
J gene: TRBJ2-3; clone size: NA; V gene: TRBV6-6; D gene: TRBD2; CDR3 protein: CASSRAGGSDTQYF; CDR3 DNA: TGTGCCAGCAGTCGAGCGGGGGGCTCAGATACGCAGTATTTT
J gene: TRBJ1-3; clone size: NA; V gene: TRBV4-1; D gene: NA; CDR3 protein: CASSQDPGDGNTIYF; CDR3 DNA: TGCGCCAGCAGCCAAGATCCAGGGGACGGAAACACCATATATTTT
J gene: TRBJ2-5; clone size: NA; V gene: TRBV7-9; D gene: NA; CDR3 protein: CASSKERRILQETQYF; CDR3 DNA: TGTGCCAGCAGCAAAGAAAGACGGATACTACAAGAGACCCAGTACTTC
J gene: TRBJ2-7; clone size: NA; V gene: TRBV5-6; D gene: NA; CDR3 protein: CASSLGYYEQYF; CDR3 DNA: TGTGCCAGCAGCTTGGGGTATTACGAGCAGTACTTC
J gene: TRBJ2-3; clone size: few; V gene: TRBV11-2; D gene: NA; CDR3 protein: CASSLEYGTQYF; CDR3 DNA: TGTGCCAGCAGCTTAGAGTATGGTACGCAGTATTTT
J gene: TRBJ2-1; clone size: NA; V gene: TRBV6-4; D gene: NA; CDR3 protein: CASSEGRAWGEQFF; CDR3 DNA: TGTGCCAGCAGTGAGGGCCGGGCCTGGGGGGAGCAGTTCTTC
J gene: TRBJ2-5; clone size: NA; V gene: TRBV7-7; D gene: TRBD2; CDR3 protein: CASSRNGGRETQYF; CDR3 DNA: TGTGCTAGCAGCCGAAACGGGGGGAGAGAGACCCAGTACTTC
J gene: TRBJ1-3; clone size: NA; V gene: TRBV28; D gene: NA; CDR3 protein: CASSPIIDRQGTIYF; CDR3 DNA: TGTGCCAGCAGTCCTATTATAGACAGGCAAGGCACCATATATTTT
J gene: TRBJ1-4; clone size: NA; V gene: TRBV10-2; D gene: NA; CDR3 protein: CASKPGSSTNEKLFF; CDR3 DNA: TGCGCCAGTAAGCCGGGGTCCTCTACTAATGAAAAACTGTTTTTT
J gene: TRBJ2-7; clone size: NA; V gene: TRBV28; D gene: TRBD1; CDR3 protein: CASRNRGESTYEQYF; CDR3 DNA: TGTGCCAGCAGAAACAGGGGCGAGTCTACCTACGAGCAGTACTTC
J gene: TRBJ2-3; clone size: NA; V gene: TRBV5-1; D gene: NA; CDR3 protein: CASSPGTAGLDTQYF; CDR3 DNA: TGCGCCAGCAGCCCTGGGACCGCGGGGCTGGATACGCAGTATTTT
J gene: TRBJ1-1; clone size: NA; V gene: TRBV2; D gene: TRBD1; CDR3 protein: CASRHRDRATEAFF; CDR3 DNA: TGTGCCAGCAGGCACCGGGACAGGGCTACTGAAGCTTTCTTT